Only a few counts were recorded for the clone carrying this T cell receptor (beta chain). Its antigen is still unknown. TCRdb reprocessed the reads via MiXCR and lists one record per CDR3 protein. The data hold 830,000 or so distinct CDR3 sequences, with about 31% observed a single time. This entry belongs to a study of T cell repertoires in cytomegalovirus infection. Study as a whole: Alongside well-studied HLA-B-restricted CMV epitopes, recently identified HLA-C-restricted CMV epitopes were also used. Public TCR beta signatures were indicative of both CMV infection and a matching HLA type. Study results and limitations: In two of eight donors, the top clonotype was HLA-C-restricted CMV-specific.

Per the germline V gene, CDR1 is MNHEY and CDR2 is SVGEGT. V was clipped by 5 bases and J by 0 bases, with 10 bases between them. CDR3 length: 15 amino acids. The TCR was taken from a human donor in good health (CMV status not recorded). Some clones in this sample may be carry-over from other donors' samples. V usage is TRBV6-2 or TRBV6-3 and J usage is TRBJ1-4; D gene ambiguous. This sample comprised cultured CD8+ T cells from PBMCs, obtained from culture after CMV antigen stimulation. Here the CDR3 DNA reads TGTGCCAGCAGTCACAACACCCCAACTAATGAAAAACTGTTTTTT. This gives the protein CASSHNTPTNEKLFF.